The 31 T cell receptor beta chains in this list originate from one sample, sequenced in a study of cytomegalovirus exposure and HLA in healthy donors. The PCR used 60 Vbeta and 13 Jbeta primers. The repertoire was sequenced with immunoSEQ multiplex PCR; TCRdb's copy has only in-frame clones and lacks some. Of about 100,000 clones detected, about 81% appear once; the ten largest clones hold under 3.5%. Sequenced material: PBMCs. The receptor source for this set is a man aged 25-45 years in good health and CMV-seropositive.

The chain recombines TRBV4-1 with TRBJ2-2; 9 bases fit TRBD2. J was trimmed by 4 bases and V by 0 bases; bases with no gene match: 6. CDR3 length equals 17 residues. Germline lookup yields CDR1 MGHRA and CDR2 YSYEKL. This chain's CDR3 is CASSQDFAGGRTGELFF. CDR3 sequence (DNA): TGCGCCAGCAGCCAAGACTTTGCGGGGGGGCGCACCGGGGAGCTGTTTTTT.

This rearrangement joins TRBV30 to TRBJ1-6; unclear D gene. V lost 3 bases, J lost 9 bases, and 15 bases lay in between. This CDR3 has 14 residues. Germline assignment: CDR1 GTSNPN and CDR2 SVGIG (reference sequence). CDR3 bases: TGTGCCTGGAGAGCCGGAGGACGGGGTTCACCCCTCCACTTT. Translated, it gives CAWRAGGRGSPLHF.

The table lists this clone with a count of one. The chain is built from TRBV10-3 and TRBJ1-3, with 7 bases fitting TRBD1. With 0 bases clipped from V and 2 bases from J, the junction kept 4 bases outside the gene matches. CDR3 length: 16 residues. The germline V gene has CDR1 ENHRY and CDR2 SYGVKD. In DNA form, the CDR3 reads TGTGCCATCAGTGAGTCCCAGACAGGGACTGGAAACACCATATATTTT. This translates into CAISESQTGTGNTIYF.

This chain connects TRBV2 to TRBJ2-5, with 10 bases that match TRBD2. The CDR3 spans 15 residues. J was trimmed by 4 bases and V by 7 bases; bases with no gene match: 9. Per germline, CDR1 SNHLY and CDR2 FYNNEI. The CDR3 protein is CASKSGGAGGETQYF. The CDR3 DNA follows: TGTGCCAGCAAAAGCGGGGGGGCCGGAGGAGAGACCCAGTACTTC.

This chain links TRBV20-1 with TRBJ2-1, with D possibly being TRBD1 (5 bases). CDR1 DFQATT and CDR2 SNEGSKA come from the germline V gene (reference sequence). Deletions cut 5 bases from V and 8 bases from J, with 10 bases between. The CDR3 spans 11 residues. The CDR3: CSAPARDEQFF. DNA for the CDR3: TGCAGTGCTCCTGCCAGGGATGAGCAGTTCTTC.

The rearrangement links TRBV6-1 to TRBJ2-1, with 11 nucleotides matching TRBD1. The CDR3 loop spans 15 amino acids. With V trimmed by 6 bases and J by 6 bases, 7 bases remained unmatched. The germline V gene has CDR1 MNHNS and CDR2 SASEGT. Written as DNA, the CDR3 is TGTGCCAGCAGAATCTCCGGGACAGGGGGCAATGAGCAGTTCTTC. Its translation: CASRISGTGGNEQFF.

The DNA of the CDR3 is TGTGCCAGCAGCCTTCAAGAGACCCAGTACTTC. The encoded protein is CASSLQETQYF. The genes are TRBV5-6 and TRBJ2-5; D gene unclear. Germline V gene lookup returns CDR1 SGHDT and CDR2 YYEEEE. This CDR3 region has 11 residues. V lost 4 bases, J lost 2 bases, and 3 bases lay in between.

This clone was counted a single time. V gene TRBV6-5 combines with J gene TRBJ1-5; the D is unclear. The CDR3 sequence is 13 residues long. Deletions cut 2 bases from V and 1 base from J, with 3 bases between. Germline-derived CDR1 and CDR2 are MNHEY and SVGAGI. The CDR3 coding sequence is TGTGCCAGCAGTTACGGCAGCAATCAGCCCCAGCATTTT. Translating gives CASSYGSNQPQHF.

The J gene is TRBJ2-7, the V gene TRBV2, with 7 bases that match TRBD1. The V gene's germline CDR1 is SNHLY and CDR2 FYNNEI. V gave up 8 bases and J gave up 7 bases; unmatched junction bases: 5. This CDR3 has 11 amino acids. CDR3 DNA: TGTGCCAGCGGGACAGCTATTGAGCAGTACTTC. Protein sequence: CASGTAIEQYF.

With regard to this clone: One junction end does not reproduce the germline sequence, and a read error may be involved. V gene TRBV30 combines with J gene TRBJ2-7, with D possibly TRBD2 on 6 matching bases. The germline V gene encodes CDR1 GTSNPN and CDR2 SVGIG (reference sequence). This CDR3 region has 12 residues. CDR3 nucleotide sequence: TGTGCCTGGAGTCGGGACTCCTCCGAGCAGTACTTC. Its translation: CAWSRDSSEQYF. Filled out from reference TRBV30 and TRBJ2-7, the complete variable domain reads SQTIHQWPATLVQPVGSPLSLECTVEGTSNPNLYWYRQAAGRGLQLLFYSVGIGQISSEVPQNLSASRPQDRQFILSSKKLLLSDSGFYLCAWSRDSSEQYFGPGTRLTVT.

The V and J genes are TRBV18 and TRBJ2-3; D is unresolved. The CDR3 is 15 amino acids. Trimming removed 1 base from V and 0 bases from J, with 8 bases in between. Per the germline V gene, CDR1 is KGHSH and CDR2 is LQKENI. CDR3 region: CASSPLSSSTDTQYF. CDR3 bases: TGTGCCAGCTCACCACTAAGCTCTAGCACAGATACGCAGTATTTT.

This clone was detected a few times. J is TRBJ2-2 and V is TRBV5-1; 10 bases map to TRBD1. Trimming cost V 4 bases and J 6 bases; bases outside gene matches: 9. Germline loops: CDR1 SGHRS, CDR2 YFSETQ. The CDR3 totals 16 residues. The DNA for the CDR3 is TGCGCCAGCAGCCCCCTCCCGGACAGGGGGGCCGGGGAGCTGTTTTTT. It translates to CASSPLPDRGAGELFF.

This chain uses TRBV5-1 with TRBJ2-1; TRBD1 agrees at 9 bases. The CDR3 runs to 15 residues. The V gene end was trimmed by 2 bases and the J gene end by 4 bases; junction bases not matched to a gene: 4. Germline-derived CDR1 and CDR2 are SGHRS and YFSETQ. DNA for the CDR3: TGCGCCAGCAGCTTCGGGGACAGGGCGTACAATGAGCAGTTCTTC. Translating gives CASSFGDRAYNEQFF.

The chain employs TRBV7-8 and TRBJ1-5; D is unresolved. The CDR3 contains 13 residues. Germline-derived CDR1 and CDR2 are SGHVS and FQNEAQ. V was cut by 2 bases and J by 6 bases, with 8 bases left in between. The CDR3, as DNA: TGTGCCAGCAGCTTATCGGGGATTCAGCCCCAGCATTTT. As protein: CASSLSGIQPQHF.

This sequence joins TRBV7-9 and TRBJ1-4; 8 bases are shared with TRBD1. Germline CDR1 is SEHNR and CDR2 is FQNEAQ (reference sequence). With 2 bases clipped from V and 8 bases from J, the junction kept 4 bases outside the gene matches. The CDR3 extends over 14 amino acids. CDR3 loop: CASSLQGAREKLFF. In DNA form, the CDR3 reads TGTGCCAGCAGCTTACAGGGGGCGCGGGAAAAACTGTTTTTT.

The chain employs TRBV18 and TRBJ2-7; D is unresolved. The CDR3 length is 13 residues. The germline V gene has CDR1 KGHSH and CDR2 LQKENI. V shed 2 bases and J shed 0 bases, with 5 bases lying between them. In DNA form, the CDR3 reads TGTGCCAGCTCACCATCCATCTCCTACGAGCAGTACTTC. Its protein is CASSPSISYEQYF.

This clone was recorded once. V and J are TRBV6-1 and TRBJ2-1; TRBD2 aligns across 10 bases. This CDR3 is built from 14 residues. Trimming took 8 bases from V and 3 from J; bases not matched to a gene: 4. Germline lookup yields CDR1 MNHNS and CDR2 SASEGT. CDR3 region: CASPSSGGYNEQFF. The CDR3 DNA follows: TGTGCCAGCCCATCTAGCGGGGGCTACAATGAGCAGTTCTTC.

The rearrangement uses TRBV7-2 and TRBJ1-1; a possible D gene is TRBD1 (6 bases). In germline, CDR1 is SGHTA, CDR2 FQGNSA. CDR3 length: 15 residues. V gave up 3 bases and J gave up 6 bases, with 17 bases separating them. This chain's CDR3 is CASSFRGQLGAEAFF. For the CDR3, the DNA is TGTGCCAGCAGCTTTAGGGGACAACTGGGCGCTGAAGCTTTCTTT.

This chain links TRBV18 with TRBJ1-2; 11 bases fit TRBD1. Looked up from germline, CDR1 is KGHSH and CDR2 is LQKENI. The CDR3 is 17 amino acids. The V segment lost 3 bases and the J segment 6 bases; nucleotides outside the gene matches: 12. In nucleotides, the CDR3 is TGTGCCAGCTCACCCTTAGGACAGGGGGCGCCTGTGGATGGCTACACCTTC. It yields the protein CASSPLGQGAPVDGYTF.

J is TRBJ2-5 and V is TRBV15; D is unresolved. V was shortened by 2 bases and J by 4 bases, with 14 bases between the two germline ends. Germline V CDR1 and CDR2: LNHNV, YYDKDF (reference sequence). CDR3 length: 15 amino acids. In DNA form, the CDR3 reads TGTGCCACCAGCAGAATGAGTGGTTTTATAGAGACCCAGTACTTC. Translation: CATSRMSGFIETQYF.

The CDR3 bases are TGTGCCAGCAGGGGAGGGGGTTACAATGAGCAGTTCTTC. Translated, it gives CASRGGGYNEQFF. V usage is TRBV5-6 and J usage is TRBJ2-1; D possibly corresponds to TRBD2 (7 bases). This CDR3 has 13 residues. Germline V gene data show CDR1 as SGHDT and CDR2 as YYEEEE. V was pared by 5 bases and J by 4 bases, with 10 bases between.

V is TRBV19 and J is TRBJ2-4; TRBD1 matches at 7 bases. V was pared by 0 bases and J by 6 bases, with 5 bases of the junction left unmatched. CDR1 LNHDA and CDR2 SQIVND come from the germline V gene (reference sequence). This CDR3 region has 15 residues. CDR3 in amino acids: CASSIEGRGINIQYF. CDR3 coding DNA: TGTGCCAGTAGTATAGAAGGCAGGGGGATAAACATTCAGTACTTC.

The J gene is TRBJ1-4, the V gene TRBV18; D not resolved. In germline, CDR1 is KGHSH, CDR2 LQKENI. This CDR3 region has 13 residues. The V and J ends lost 4 bases and 1 base respectively, with 4 bases between them. The CDR3 loop reads CASSLITNEKLFF. As DNA, the CDR3 is TGTGCCAGCTCACTCATAACTAATGAAAAACTGTTTTTT.

This clone was counted a few times. The chain carries TRBV5-8 and TRBJ1-5; D is unclear. CDR1 and CDR2 from the germline V gene are SGHTS and YDEGEE. The V end lost 4 bases, the J end lost 11 bases, and 13 bases lay between the germline ends. The length of the CDR3 is 12 residues. Here the CDR3 DNA reads TGTGCCAGCAGCAATTCCGGGGTGTCCCAGCATTTT. Amino acid sequence: CASSNSGVSQHF. Full variable domain (rest looked up from reference TRBV5-8 and TRBJ1-5): EAGVTQSPTHLIKTRGQQATLRCSPISGHTSVYWYQQALGLGLQFLLWYDEGEERNRGNFPPRFSGRQFPNYSSELNVNALELEDSALYLCASSNSGVSQHFGDGTRLSIL.

The chain has TRBV19 and TRBJ2-2, with D possibly matching TRBD1 (5 bases). In germline, CDR1 is LNHDA, CDR2 SQIVND (reference sequence). The CDR3 is made up of 16 amino acids. Trimming took 4 bases from V and 6 from J, leaving 18 bases between them. CDR3: CASSTQGVEGAGELFF. In DNA form, the CDR3 reads TGTGCCAGTAGTACCCAGGGTGTGGAAGGGGCCGGGGAGCTGTTTTTT.

This chain uses TRBV27 with TRBJ1-2, with D possibly being TRBD1 (5 bases). The CDR3 extends over 13 amino acids. Per the germline V gene, CDR1 is MNHEY and CDR2 is SMNVEV (reference sequence). Trimming shortened V by 2 bases and J by 8 bases, and 12 bases separated the two germline ends. The CDR3 region is CASSLGQGRGYTF. The CDR3 DNA reads as TGTGCCAGCAGTTTAGGGCAGGGTAGAGGCTACACCTTC.

This chain uses TRBV7-9 with TRBJ2-3; D possibly corresponds to TRBD2 (6 bases). This CDR3 is built from 13 residues. Germline-derived CDR1 and CDR2 are SEHNR and FQNEAQ (reference sequence). V gave up 5 bases and J gave up 3 bases, with 9 bases separating them. CDR3 sequence reads: CASSRGLTDTQYF. In DNA, the CDR3 is TGTGCCAGCAGCCGAGGACTAACAGATACGCAGTATTTT.

The J gene is TRBJ1-3, the V gene TRBV9; 7 bases align to TRBD1. Germline values: CDR1 SGDLS, CDR2 YYNGEE. The junction had 6 bases not matched to a gene; V was cut back by 0 bases and J by 0 bases. The length of the CDR3 is 17 residues. The CDR3 reads CASSVVADRVSGNTIYF. The CDR3 bases are TGTGCCAGCAGCGTAGTGGCAGACAGGGTCTCTGGAAACACCATATATTTT.

This clone turned up a few times. V is TRBV7-9 and J is TRBJ2-2; possibly TRBD1 for D (5 bases). The CDR3 spans 14 residues. Trimming pared 6 bases from V and 1 base from J, leaving 9 bases between. The germline V gene encodes CDR1 SEHNR and CDR2 FQNEAQ (reference sequence). The CDR3 reads CASRLQGNTGELFF. For the CDR3, the DNA is TGTGCCAGCAGACTTCAGGGGAACACCGGGGAGCTGTTTTTT.

The chain couples TRBV2 to TRBJ2-1; 8 nucleotides match TRBD2. The CDR3 length is 14 residues. CDR1 and CDR2 (germline): SNHLY, FYNNEI. V shed 7 bases, J shed 6 bases, and the junction held 8 bases outside the gene matches. CDR3 DNA sequence: TGTGCCAGCAATGGAATCCGGGGGGGCAATGAGCAGTTCTTC. Its translation is CASNGIRGGNEQFF.

The chain carries TRBV7-9 and TRBJ2-7, with D uncertain. The length of the CDR3 is 11 residues. Germline V gives CDR1 SEHNR, CDR2 FQNEAQ (reference sequence). Trimming left V 2 bases short and J 6 bases short, with 5 bases between. This CDR3 reads CASSLPGEQYF. The CDR3 nucleotides read TGTGCCAGCAGCTTACCGGGCGAGCAGTACTTC.